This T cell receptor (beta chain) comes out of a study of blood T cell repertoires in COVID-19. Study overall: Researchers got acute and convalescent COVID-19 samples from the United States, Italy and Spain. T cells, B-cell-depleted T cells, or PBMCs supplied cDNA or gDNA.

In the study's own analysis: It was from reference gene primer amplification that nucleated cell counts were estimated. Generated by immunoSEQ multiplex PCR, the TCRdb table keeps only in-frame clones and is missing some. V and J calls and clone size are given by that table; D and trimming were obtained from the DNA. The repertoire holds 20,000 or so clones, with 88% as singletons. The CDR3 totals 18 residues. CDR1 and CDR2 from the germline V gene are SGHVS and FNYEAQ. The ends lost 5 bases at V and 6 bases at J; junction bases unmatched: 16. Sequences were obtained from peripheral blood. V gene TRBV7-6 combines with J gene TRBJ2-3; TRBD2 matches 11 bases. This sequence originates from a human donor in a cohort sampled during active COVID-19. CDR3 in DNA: TGTGCCAGCAGCCCGATTATCACTAGCGGGGGTCCGGCGGATACGCAGTATTTT. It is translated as CASSPIITSGGPADTQYF.